A selection of T cell receptor beta chains follows, all from one sample in a study of metastatic and nonmetastatic thyroid tumors. With MiXCR, TCRdb called clones anew from the PCR reads. The profile shows just over 15,000 clones, roughly 4% of them singletons. Sequencing was performed on tumor tissue. All receptors derive from a female donor with papillary thyroid cancer or a benign thyroid nodule (not recorded which). Some clones in this sample may be carry-over from other donors' samples. Each CDR3 is given with its conserved first and last residue. The D gene is left open where the match is weak. Size tells how often a clone was seen (once, few, many) or the class of an expanded clone, and some rows leave it out.

j_call clone_size v_call d_call cdr3_aa cdr3_nt
TRBJ2-7 few TRBV2 NA CASSDGRVAPGGQYF TGTGCCAGCAGTGATGGCCGGGTAGCGCCTGGGGGGCAGTACTTC
TRBJ1-3 NA TRBV6-2/TRBV6-3 TRBD1 CASSTYGTGAVNTIYF TGTGCCAGCAGTACCTACGGGACAGGGGCCGTAAACACCATATATTTT
TRBJ1-1 NA TRBV30 NA CAWSDGAENTEAFF TGTGCCTGGAGTGACGGGGCAGAGAACACTGAAGCTTTCTTT
TRBJ1-1 NA TRBV6-2/TRBV6-3 TRBD1 CASRAGGANTEAFF TGTGCCAGCCGAGCAGGGGGCGCAAACACTGAAGCTTTCTTT
TRBJ1-1 many TRBV4-1 TRBD1 CASSLGQAVGTEAFF TGCGCCAGCAGCTTAGGACAGGCCGTGGGTACTGAAGCTTTCTTT
TRBJ2-1 NA TRBV13 NA CASSPGTYNEQFF TGTGCCAGCAGCCCGGGGACTTACAATGAGCAGTTCTTC
TRBJ1-2 few TRBV28 NA CASSHRDGYTF TGTGCCAGCAGCCACAGGGATGGCTACACCTTC
TRBJ2-3 few TRBV20-1 NA CSGEGGTDTQYF TGCAGTGGGGAGGGGGGAACAGATACGCAGTATTTT
TRBJ1-2 NA TRBV28 NA CASSLPYRGYTF TGTGCCAGCAGTTTACCCTACAGGGGCTACACCTTC
TRBJ2-1 medium-sized TRBV20-1 NA CSAREGHNEQFF TGCAGTGCTAGAGAGGGACACAATGAGCAGTTCTTC
TRBJ2-2 few TRBV6-1 NA CASNRGPGADTGELFF TGTGCCAGCAACAGAGGGCCGGGGGCGGACACCGGGGAGCTGTTTTTT
TRBJ1-2 few TRBV27 NA CASSLTGSYGYTF TGTGCCAGCAGTTTAACAGGGAGTTATGGCTACACCTTC
TRBJ1-2 few TRBV27 NA CASSLRPGKGGYTF TGTGCCAGCAGTTTACGGCCAGGGAAGGGTGGCTACACCTTC
TRBJ1-5 NA TRBV15 NA CATSRDLVGPEHF TGTGCCACCAGCAGAGATCTGGTTGGGCCCGAGCATTTT
TRBJ2-1 medium-sized TRBV2 TRBD2 CASSELAGGGEQFF TGTGCCAGCAGTGAACTAGCGGGAGGAGGTGAGCAGTTCTTC
TRBJ1-6 NA TRBV20-1 TRBD1 CSAPGQGTPDSPLHF TGCAGTGCCCCAGGACAGGGGACTCCAGATTCACCCCTCCACTTT
TRBJ2-1 NA TRBV11-3 NA CASSLDDQREQFF TGTGCCAGCAGCTTAGATGACCAGCGGGAGCAGTTCTTC
TRBJ2-1 NA TRBV3-1 NA CASSQDLNEQFF TGTGCCAGCAGCCAAGATCTAAATGAGCAGTTCTTC
TRBJ2-3 few TRBV11-2 TRBD2 CASSPGLAGVDTQYF TGTGCCAGCAGCCCCGGACTAGCGGGAGTAGATACGCAGTATTTT